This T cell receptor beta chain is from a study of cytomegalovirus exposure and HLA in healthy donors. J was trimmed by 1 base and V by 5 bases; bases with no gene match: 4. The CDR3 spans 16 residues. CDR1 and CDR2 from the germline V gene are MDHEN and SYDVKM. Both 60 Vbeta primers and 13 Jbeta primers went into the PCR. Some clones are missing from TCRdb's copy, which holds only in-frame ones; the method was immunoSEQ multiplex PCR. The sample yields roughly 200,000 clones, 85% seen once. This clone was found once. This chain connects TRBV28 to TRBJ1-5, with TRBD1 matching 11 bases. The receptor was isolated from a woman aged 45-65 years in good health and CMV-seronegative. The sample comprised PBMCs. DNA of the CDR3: TGTGCCAGCAGTCCTGGGGACAGGGGGAGCAATCAGCCCCAGCATTTT. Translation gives CASSPGDRGSNQPQHF.